The clone carrying this T cell receptor beta chain was seen more than once but under ten times. Its antigen remains unidentified. Using immunoSEQ multiplex PCR, the repertoire was profiled, and TCRdb retains in-frame clones only, with some absent. The sample has about 1,300 clones, roughly 21% seen once. The authors took atypia-free adjacent lung at least 2 cm from the tumor margin. V trimming: 7 bases; J trimming: 9 bases; junction bases outside the gene matches: 11. This CDR3 contains 13 residues. Germline lookup yields CDR1 SQVTM and CDR2 ANQGSEA. The record originates from a study of T cells in localized non-small cell lung cancer. Study-level findings and limits: Higher T cell density in the blood was associated with longer overall survival, whereas higher adjacent-lung clonality associated with shorter survival. Heterogeneity remains possible, as sequencing covered one tumor region only.

Sequences were derived from normal lung tissue next to the tumor, sampled before any cancer treatment. This receptor was taken from a man aged 40-75 years with stage I lung adenocarcinoma. This sequence joins TRBV29-1 and TRBJ2-1; 8 bases map to TRBD1. DNA for the CDR3: TGCAGCGCCTCGACAGGGGAAGTAGGTGAGCAGTTCTTC. It yields the protein CSASTGEVGEQFF.